One sample yielded the 15 T cell receptor beta chains listed below, sequenced in a study of T cells in Graves' hyperthyroidism and ophthalmopathy. What was amplified from RNA transcripts were TCR beta CDR3 regions. The HTBI primer set drove a first-round RT-PCR of the TCR CDR3. MiXCR, applied by TCRdb to the multiplex PCR reads, yields one record per CDR3 protein. The sample holds 730,000 or so distinct CDR3 sequences, over 15% seen once. The specimen was blood. Receptor source: a woman aged 45-59 years with Graves' hyperthyroidism that later progressed to Graves' ophthalmopathy.

This clonotype has more than one count but fewer than ten. CDR3 nucleotide sequence: TGTGCCAGCAGCTCCCTGGGCCGGGGGCGGGATAATGAAAAACTGTTTTTT. Protein: CASSSLGRGRDNEKLFF. The chain uses TRBV7-2 and TRBJ1-4; weak D call: TRBD1 (6 bases). Germline assignment: CDR1 SGHTA and CDR2 FQGNSA. V lost 4 bases and J 4 bases, leaving 19 bases between the germline ends. The CDR3 spans 17 residues.

The V gene is TRBV20-1, the J gene TRBJ2-7, with a weak D call TRBD2 (5 bases). Trimming removed 3 bases at V and 3 bases at J, with 21 bases between. Germline CDR1 is DFQATT and CDR2 is SNEGSKA (reference sequence). The CDR3 runs to 16 residues. CDR3 sequence reads: CSARGLGPFGLYEQYF. The CDR3 DNA is TGCAGTGCTAGGGGCCTGGGTCCGTTCGGACTCTACGAGCAGTACTTC.

The chain employs TRBV7-9 and TRBJ2-3; D is possibly TRBD2 (7 bases). Germline loops: CDR1 SEHNR, CDR2 FQNEAQ (reference sequence). CDR3 length: 15 amino acids. Trimming cost V 7 bases and J 1 base, with 15 bases left between them. The CDR3 coding sequence is TGTGCCAGCACCCAAAGGGGGGGCGGCACAGATACGCAGTATTTT. This sequence encodes CASTQRGGGTDTQYF.

This clonotype was recorded at least ten times. The rearrangement links TRBV3-1 to TRBJ2-3, with D possibly matching TRBD2 (7 bases). This CDR3 comprises 17 residues. V lost 2 bases to trimming and J lost 7 bases, with 22 bases between them. Germline CDR1 reads LGHDT; CDR2 reads YNNKEL (reference sequence). The CDR3 DNA reads as TGTGCCAGCAGCCAACTTTTCGGGGGGCCGTTTAAGAATACGCAGTATTTT. It codes for CASSQLFGGPFKNTQYF.

This chain connects TRBV6-1 to TRBJ2-2, with TRBD2 matching over 10 bases. The length of the CDR3 is 15 residues. Germline loops: CDR1 MNHNS, CDR2 SASEGT. Unmatched junction bases numbered 9, after V lost 6 bases and J lost 8 bases. Here the CDR3 reads CASSSSGGARGELFF. In nucleotides, the CDR3 is TGTGCCAGCAGCTCTAGCGGGGGAGCCAGAGGGGAGCTGTTTTTT.

This clonotype was seen a handful of times. This chain connects TRBV19 to TRBJ1-1; D gene ambiguous. Trimming removed 10 bases from V and 2 bases from J, with 17 bases in between. The CDR3 is 14 amino acids. Germline assignment: CDR1 LNHDA and CDR2 SQIVND (reference sequence). DNA for the CDR3: TGTGCCACCCTGATTAGAGGGCGAAACACTGAAGCTTTCTTT. Its translation: CATLIRGRNTEAFF.

This clonotype was detected a few times. The rearrangement links TRBV24-1 to TRBJ1-4; D remains ambiguous. The CDR3 consists of 12 residues. Trimming stripped 11 bases from V and 8 bases from J, with 14 bases between. CDR1 and CDR2 from the germline V gene are KGHDR and SFDVKD. CDR3 DNA: TGTGCCAATTGGGGTGCGCGCGAAAAACTGTTTTTT. Amino acids: CANWGAREKLFF.

This clonotype was observed a handful of times. The chain combines TRBV7-9 with TRBJ2-3; a weak D match, TRBD1 (5 bases). This CDR3 is built from 15 residues. In germline, CDR1 is SEHNR, CDR2 FQNEAQ (reference sequence). The ends were cut back, 1 base at V and 2 bases at J, with 10 bases in the middle. CDR3 bases: TGTGCCAGCAGCTTAGGTGGGGCCCCCACAGATACGCAGTATTTT. Translated, it gives CASSLGGAPTDTQYF.

The rearrangement uses TRBV27 and TRBJ1-4; possible D gene TRBD1, 5 bases. The CDR3 sequence is 13 residues long. Trimming took 5 bases from V and 7 from J, leaving 11 bases between them. Germline values: CDR1 MNHEY, CDR2 SMNVEV (reference sequence). The CDR3 protein is CASSRQFGEKLFF. The CDR3 region has the DNA TGTGCCAGCAGTCGACAGTTTGGTGAAAAACTGTTTTTT.

The gene calls are TRBV6-1 and TRBJ1-1, with D unclear. The CDR3 is made up of 12 amino acids. Germline V gives CDR1 MNHNS, CDR2 SASEGT. V was cut by 5 bases and J by 7 bases, with 11 bases left in between. In DNA form, the CDR3 reads TGTGCCAGCAGTCCTATTCAACTTGAAGCTTTCTTT. Its protein is CASSPIQLEAFF.

In this sample, this clonotype turned up many times. This sequence joins TRBV20-1 and TRBJ2-7; D call uncertain. There are 14 residues in the CDR3. Germline values: CDR1 DFQATT, CDR2 SNEGSKA (reference sequence). V was trimmed by 6 bases and J by 2 bases, leaving 17 bases between them. The CDR3 coding sequence is TGCAGTGCCCCTACTCGGCAGGCCCCCTACGAGCAGTACTTC. This sequence encodes CSAPTRQAPYEQYF.

This clonotype turned up a few times. The gene calls are TRBV6-2 or TRBV6-3 and TRBJ2-7, with D perhaps TRBD1 or TRBD2 (5 bases each). The germline CDR1 and CDR2 sequences are MNHEY and SVGEGT. Deletions cut 2 bases from V and 7 bases from J, with 18 bases between. The length of the CDR3 is 15 residues. The DNA for the CDR3 is TGTGCCAGCAGTTACGCACGTTCGGGGCTGAAGGAGCAGTACTTC. Its translation: CASSYARSGLKEQYF.

The J gene is TRBJ1-4, the V gene TRBV5-1; 7 bases match TRBD1. The germline V gene encodes CDR1 SGHRS and CDR2 YFSETQ. V trimming: 0 bases; J trimming: 7 bases; junction bases outside the gene matches: 6. The CDR3 length is 15 residues. CDR3 protein: CASSLVGGWSEKLFF. In nucleotides, the CDR3 is TGCGCCAGCAGCTTGGTAGGGGGCTGGAGTGAAAAACTGTTTTTT. Variable domain in full (rest from reference TRBV5-1 and TRBJ1-4): KAGVTQTPRYLIKTRGQQVTLSCSPISGHRSVSWYQQTPGQGLQFLFEYFSETQRNKGNFPGRFSGRQFSNSRSEMNVSTLELGDSALYLCASSLVGGWSEKLFFGSGTQLSVL.

The rearrangement links TRBV12-3 or TRBV12-4 to TRBJ1-2; D gene uncertain. Trimming cost V 5 bases and J 3 bases, with 16 bases left between them. CDR3 length: 15 residues. The CDR3 coding sequence is TGTGCCAGCAGTGCATCGAGGTTTATTTACTATGGCTACACCTTC. Protein product: CASSASRFIYYGYTF.

This clonotype was detected ten times or more. A junction boundary mismatches the germline segment, possibly from a read error. CDR3 sequence: CASTQGAGREQYF. The DNA for the CDR3 is TGTGCCAGCACCCAAGGAGCAGGGCGGGAGCAGTACTTC. The chain recombines TRBV3-1 with TRBJ2-7; TRBD1 is a possible D gene (5 bases). Per the germline V gene, CDR1 is LGHDT and CDR2 is YNNKEL (reference sequence). This CDR3 has 13 residues.